The clone carrying this TCR beta chain has only one observation. TCRdb re-called the 5' RACE reads through MiXCR, storing one row per CDR3 protein. The sample yields nearly 350,000 distinct CDR3 sequences, about 14% seen once. This sample was taken from a study of CD8 T cells in ankylosing spondylitis. The sample taken for sequencing was blood, either unsorted or a sorted T cell fraction (not recorded which). This TCR derives from a male donor with ankylosing spondylitis or in good health (not recorded which).

CDR3 DNA sequence: TGCAGTGCTAGAGATGTCCGGGTTCCCCTTGGCGAGCAGTACTTC. It translates to CSARDVRVPLGEQYF. This chain joins TRBV20-1 and TRBJ2-7; D gene uncertain. Germline assignment: CDR1 DFQATT and CDR2 SNEGSKA (reference sequence). Trimming stripped 0 bases from V and 6 bases from J, with 18 bases between. The CDR3 is made up of 15 amino acids.